Presented here are 27 T cell receptor beta chains from one specimen sequenced in a study of blood T cell repertoires in COVID-19. The assay was immunoSEQ multiplex PCR, and TCRdb's table has in-frame clones only and misses some. Counted here are over 85,000 clones, approximately 86% occurring once; the ten biggest clones make up about 5.1%. Source material: peripheral blood. The receptors originated from a man aged 35 to 55 with acute or convalescent COVID-19.

This rearrangement joins TRBV30 to TRBJ2-7; possibly TRBD2 for D (6 bases). There are 17 residues in the CDR3. Trimming pared 1 base from V and 2 bases from J, leaving 21 bases between. Per the germline V gene, CDR1 is GTSNPN and CDR2 is SVGIG (reference sequence). In DNA form, the CDR3 reads TGTGCCTGGAGTGCAGGCGTCGGGGGACTCACGACCTACGAGCAGTACTTC. This codes for CAWSAGVGGLTTYEQYF. Supplemented by reference TRBV30 and TRBJ2-7, the full variable domain reads SQTIHQWPATLVQPVGSPLSLECTVEGTSNPNLYWYRQAAGRGLQLLFYSVGIGQISSEVPQNLSASRPQDRQFILSSKKLLLSDSGFYLCAWSAGVGGLTTYEQYFGPGTRLTVT.

The V call is TRBV6-2 or TRBV6-3, the J call TRBJ2-5; no definite D call. This CDR3 region has 11 residues. V gave up 2 bases and J gave up 6 bases, with 4 bases separating them. Per the germline V gene, CDR1 is MNHEY and CDR2 is SVGEGT. The CDR3 coding sequence is TGTGCCAGCAGTTACGGCAAGACCCAGTACTTC. The encoded protein is CASSYGKTQYF.

This clone showed up just a few times. This sequence joins TRBV5-4 and TRBJ2-3, with 7 bases that match TRBD2. The J segment lost 5 bases and the V segment lost 3 bases, leaving 12 bases of the junction unmatched. In germline, CDR1 is SGHNT, CDR2 YYREEE (reference sequence). This CDR3 comprises 16 residues. The CDR3 sequence is CASSSEVQRGVDTQYF. The CDR3 DNA reads TGTGCCAGCAGCTCGGAAGTCCAGCGGGGTGTAGATACGCAGTATTTT.

This chain connects TRBV11-3 to TRBJ2-2; maybe TRBD2 (6 bases). Trimming pared 5 bases from V and 1 base from J, leaving 14 bases between. The CDR3 length is 16 residues. Germline V gene data show CDR1 as SGHNT and CDR2 as YENEEA. The CDR3: CASSPRGILNTGELFF. The CDR3 coding sequence is TGTGCCAGCAGCCCTCGGGGGATCCTGAACACCGGGGAGCTGTTTTTT. Looking up the rest from reference TRBV11-3 and TRBJ2-2 gives the full variable domain: EAGVVQSPRYKIIEKKQPVAFWCNPISGHNTLYWYLQNLGQGPELLIRYENEEAVDDSQLPKDRFSAERLKGVDSTLKIQPAELGDSAVYLCASSPRGILNTGELFFGEGSRLTVL.

V is TRBV9 and J is TRBJ1-1, with D unclear. The CDR3 contains 14 residues. The germline V gene has CDR1 SGDLS and CDR2 YYNGEE. Trimming pared 2 bases from V and 3 bases from J, leaving 11 bases between. CDR3 sequence: CASSVDPEDTEAFF. CDR3 nucleotides: TGTGCCAGCAGCGTGGATCCCGAGGACACTGAAGCTTTCTTT.

This clone was counted a single time. This chain links TRBV10-2 with TRBJ2-3, with 9 nucleotides matching TRBD2. The germline CDR1 and CDR2 sequences are WSHSY and SAAADI. Germline trimming cut 5 bases from V and 4 bases from J; bases unmatched to any gene: 7. This CDR3 region has 15 residues. The CDR3 reads CASSLAGVGPDTQYF. The CDR3 bases are TGCGCCAGCAGTTTAGCGGGAGTTGGCCCAGATACGCAGTATTTT.

The CDR3 spells CASSLGGGNLGYGYTF. CDR3 sequence (DNA): TGTGCCAGCAGCCTCGGAGGGGGCAACTTAGGCTATGGCTACACCTTC. The J gene is TRBJ1-2, the V gene TRBV13; 7 positions agree with TRBD1. The CDR3 is made up of 16 amino acids. V was clipped by 5 bases and J by 4 bases; unmatched bases: 13. The V gene's germline CDR1 is PRHDT and CDR2 FYEKMQ (reference sequence).

The gene calls are TRBV29-1 and TRBJ1-1; weak D call: TRBD1 (5 bases). The germline V gene has CDR1 SQVTM and CDR2 ANQGSEA. V shed 4 bases and J shed 1 base, with 10 bases lying between them. The CDR3 sequence is 13 residues long. The CDR3 is CSVGWGGNTEAFF. The CDR3 nucleotides are TGCAGCGTTGGGTGGGGGGGGAACACTGAAGCTTTCTTT.

CDR3 amino acids: CASSLGLAEHTGELFF. Written as DNA, the CDR3 is TGTGCCAGCAGCCTGGGACTAGCGGAGCACACCGGGGAGCTGTTTTTT. The rearrangement joins TRBV5-4 to TRBJ2-2; 11 bases match TRBD2. The junction had 5 bases not matched to a gene; V was cut back by 4 bases and J by 3 bases. Germline loops: CDR1 SGHNT, CDR2 YYREEE (reference sequence). This CDR3 region has 16 residues. The whole variable domain, filled in from reference TRBV5-4 and TRBJ2-2, reads ETGVTQSPTHLIKTRGQQVTLRCSSQSGHNTVSWYQQALGQGPQFIFQYYREEENGRGNFPPRFSGLQFPNYSSELNVNALELDDSALYLCASSLGLAEHTGELFFGEGSRLTVL.

This rearrangement joins TRBV30 to TRBJ1-1, with D hard to call. The germline V gene encodes CDR1 GTSNPN and CDR2 SVGIG (reference sequence). Trimming removed 4 bases at V and 3 bases at J, with 15 bases between. The CDR3 totals 14 residues. For the CDR3, the DNA is TGTGCCTGGACCTTGACACCTGGGTACACTGAAGCTTTCTTT. It encodes CAWTLTPGYTEAFF.

This rearrangement joins TRBV2 to TRBJ1-3; D unresolved. The CDR3 sequence is 13 residues long. With 1 base removed from V and 8 bases from J, the gap between germline ends came to 9 bases. From germline, CDR1 is SNHLY and CDR2 FYNNEI. The CDR3 DNA sequence: TGTGCCAGCAGTGAAGTGTGGGGAGACACCATATATTTT. This encodes CASSEVWGDTIYF.

The CDR3 bases are TGTGCCAGCAGTGACGCTAGCGGGGCGACAGATACGCAGTATTTT. It encodes CASSDASGATDTQYF. The chain couples TRBV2 to TRBJ2-3, with 9 positions matching TRBD2. V lost 3 bases to trimming and J lost 3 bases; unmatched junction nucleotides: 4. Looked up from germline, CDR1 is SNHLY and CDR2 is FYNNEI. CDR3 size: 15 residues.

The rearrangement joins TRBV30 to TRBJ1-6; 9 positions match TRBD1. CDR3 size: 15 residues. The junction had 5 bases not matched to a gene; V was cut back by 0 bases and J by 8 bases. In germline, CDR1 is GTSNPN, CDR2 SVGIG (reference sequence). CDR3 residues: CAWSVSGQGYSPLHF. CDR3 coding DNA: TGTGCCTGGAGTGTATCGGGACAGGGTTATTCACCCCTCCACTTT.

V is TRBV19 and J is TRBJ1-1; D gene uncertain. This CDR3 spans 13 amino acids. The germline CDR1 and CDR2 sequences are LNHDA and SQIVND (reference sequence). V gave up 4 bases and J gave up 1 base, with 7 bases separating them. The DNA for the CDR3 is TGTGCCAGTAGTACTACCGAGAACACTGAAGCTTTCTTT. Its translation: CASSTTENTEAFF.

The gene calls are TRBV9 and TRBJ2-1, with 9 nucleotides matching TRBD1. Losses at the gene ends were 0 bases for V and 10 bases for J; bases not matched to a gene: 5. Germline loops: CDR1 SGDLS, CDR2 YYNGEE. CDR3 size: 14 residues. CDR3 loop: CASSVGGQGYEQFF. The CDR3 coding sequence is TGTGCCAGCAGCGTAGGTGGACAGGGGTACGAGCAGTTCTTC.

This CDR3 is CASSPWRDQETQYF. CDR3 DNA sequence: TGTGCCAGCAGCCCCTGGCGGGATCAGGAGACCCAGTACTTC. The rearrangement uses TRBV9 and TRBJ2-5; D perhaps matches TRBD2 (6 bases). The germline V and J ends were trimmed by 4 bases and 5 bases, with 15 bases remaining between them. Germline V gene sequence: CDR1 SGDLS, CDR2 YYNGEE. The CDR3 consists of 14 residues.

J is TRBJ2-7 and V is TRBV6-6; no clear D. This CDR3 comprises 12 residues. Germline loops: CDR1 MNHNY, CDR2 SVGAGI (reference sequence). The V gene lost 8 bases and the J gene lost 0 bases, with 8 bases spanning the gap. In DNA, the CDR3 is TGTGCCAGCTGGGCCGGCTCCTACGAGCAGTACTTC. It yields the protein CASWAGSYEQYF.

This chain connects TRBV18 to TRBJ1-4; D call uncertain. Germline lookup yields CDR1 KGHSH and CDR2 LQKENI. This CDR3 is 13 amino acids long. The germline V and J ends were trimmed by 4 bases and 8 bases, with 11 bases remaining between them. The CDR3 here is CASSRSNGEKLFF. DNA for the CDR3: TGTGCCAGCTCACGCTCAAACGGGGAAAAACTGTTTTTT. Looking up the rest from reference TRBV18 and TRBJ1-4 gives the full variable domain: NAGVMQNPRHLVRRRGQEARLRCSPMKGHSHVYWYRQLPEEGLKFMVYLQKENIIDESGMPKERFSAEFPKEGPSILRIQQVVRGDSAAYFCASSRSNGEKLFFGSGTQLSVL.

Comment on this clone: The same CDR3 is also encoded by other DNA sequences in this sample. The rearrangement uses TRBV3-1 (or the pseudogene TRBV3-2) and TRBJ2-3, with 12 positions matching TRBD2. The junction had 7 bases not matched to a gene; V was cut back by 4 bases and J by 2 bases. The V gene's germline CDR1 is LGHDT and CDR2 YNNKEL (reference sequence). CDR3 length equals 17 residues. CDR3 region: CASSRRLAGDLTDTQYF. The CDR3 region has the DNA TGTGCCAGCAGCCGCAGACTAGCGGGGGACCTCACAGATACGCAGTATTTT.

The rearrangement links TRBV29-1 to TRBJ2-3, with D unclear. There are 14 residues in the CDR3. Per the germline V gene, CDR1 is SQVTM and CDR2 is ANQGSEA. Trimming cost V 5 bases and J 4 bases, with 16 bases left between them. CDR3 bases: TGCAGCGTTCGCCGCGACCCGACACCAGATACGCAGTATTTT. It codes for CSVRRDPTPDTQYF.

This clone was seen once. This chain uses TRBV18 with TRBJ2-3, with D possibly TRBD2 on 6 matching bases. The V gene lost 5 bases and the J gene lost 4 bases, with 16 bases spanning the gap. The CDR3 extends over 15 amino acids. The V gene's germline CDR1 is KGHSH and CDR2 LQKENI. Here the CDR3 reads CASSKPGLRPDTQYF. The CDR3 region has the DNA TGTGCCAGCTCAAAACCGGGACTCCGACCAGATACGCAGTATTTT.

The V call is TRBV5-1, the J call TRBJ2-2; 8 bases line up with TRBD1. CDR1 is SGHRS, CDR2 YFSETQ, per germline. The CDR3 runs 18 residues. The trim removed 4 bases at V and 1 base at J, leaving 12 bases unmatched. CDR3 nucleotides: TGCGCCAGCAGCCCCCGTCCCCGACAGGGGCGGAACACCGGGGAGCTGTTTTTT. Encoded protein: CASSPRPRQGRNTGELFF.

The chain links TRBV30 to TRBJ1-2; possibly TRBD1 for D (6 bases). Trimming stripped 3 bases from V and 8 bases from J, with 13 bases between. The germline CDR1 and CDR2 sequences are GTSNPN and SVGIG (reference sequence). The CDR3 length is 12 residues. The CDR3 spells CAWRSGTFGYTF. The CDR3 DNA follows: TGTGCCTGGAGATCCGGGACATTCGGCTACACCTTC.

The genes are TRBV19 and TRBJ1-6, with D possibly matching TRBD1 (5 bases). This CDR3 has 13 amino acids. Germline-derived CDR1 and CDR2 are LNHDA and SQIVND (reference sequence). V dropped 6 bases and J dropped 11 bases, with 14 bases sitting between them. This CDR3 is CASSEGRGAPLHF. CDR3 bases: TGTGCCAGTAGCGAGGGGCGCGGGGCACCCCTCCACTTT.

The chain links TRBV30 to TRBJ1-1; 7 bases match TRBD1. The V segment lost 1 base and the J segment 7 bases; nucleotides outside the gene matches: 3. The V gene's germline CDR1 is GTSNPN and CDR2 SVGIG (reference sequence). The CDR3 is made up of 12 amino acids. CDR3 nucleotides: TGTGCCTGGAGTGACAGGGGAGATGAAGCTTTCTTT. This codes for CAWSDRGDEAFF.

V is TRBV5-4 and J is TRBJ1-1; TRBD1 might be the D (5 bases). The V gene's germline CDR1 is SGHNT and CDR2 YYREEE (reference sequence). Trimming took 4 bases from V and 6 from J, leaving 10 bases between them. CDR3 length equals 12 residues. CDR3 in amino acids: CASSGTGAEAFF. Written as DNA, the CDR3 is TGTGCCAGCAGCGGGACGGGGGCTGAAGCTTTCTTT.

The chain carries TRBV6-5 and TRBJ2-1, with TRBD2 matching 10 bases. CDR1 MNHEY and CDR2 SVGAGI come from the germline V gene. V shed 6 bases and J 4 bases; nucleotides not matched to a gene: 6. CDR3 length: 15 residues. The CDR3 reads CASRDTSGDYNEQFF. The CDR3 bases are TGTGCCAGCAGAGATACTAGCGGGGATTACAATGAGCAGTTCTTC.